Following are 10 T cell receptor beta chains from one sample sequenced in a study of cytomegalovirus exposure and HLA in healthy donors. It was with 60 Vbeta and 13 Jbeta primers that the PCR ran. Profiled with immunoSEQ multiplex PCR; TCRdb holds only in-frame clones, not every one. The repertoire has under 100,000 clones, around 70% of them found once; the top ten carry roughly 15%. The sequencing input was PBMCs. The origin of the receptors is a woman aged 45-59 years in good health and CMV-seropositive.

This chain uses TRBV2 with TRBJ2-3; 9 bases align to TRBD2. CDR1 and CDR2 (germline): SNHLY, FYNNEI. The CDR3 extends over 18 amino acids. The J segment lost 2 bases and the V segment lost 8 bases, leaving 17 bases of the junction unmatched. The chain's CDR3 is CASQGAGGPKASTDTQYF. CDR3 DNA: TGTGCCAGCCAAGGGGCGGGAGGGCCCAAGGCCTCCACAGATACGCAGTATTTT. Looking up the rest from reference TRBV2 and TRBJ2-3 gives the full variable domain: EPEVTQTPSHQVTQMGQEVILRCVPISNHLYFYWYRQILGQKVEFLVSFYNNEISEKSEIFDDQFSVERPDGSNFTLKIRSTKLEDSAMYFCASQGAGGPKASTDTQYFGPGTRLTVL.

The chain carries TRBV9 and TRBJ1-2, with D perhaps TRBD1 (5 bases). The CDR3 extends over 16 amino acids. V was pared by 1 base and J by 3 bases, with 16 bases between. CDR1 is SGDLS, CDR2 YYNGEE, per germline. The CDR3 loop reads CASSVFPTRADYGYTF. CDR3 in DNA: TGTGCCAGCAGCGTATTCCCGACCAGGGCGGACTATGGCTACACCTTC.

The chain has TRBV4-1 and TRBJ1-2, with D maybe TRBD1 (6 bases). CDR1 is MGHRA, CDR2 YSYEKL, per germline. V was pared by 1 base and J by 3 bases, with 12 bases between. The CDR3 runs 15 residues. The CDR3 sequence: CASSQGGTGYYGYTF. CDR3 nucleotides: TGCGCCAGCAGCCAAGGCGGCACAGGGTACTATGGCTACACCTTC.

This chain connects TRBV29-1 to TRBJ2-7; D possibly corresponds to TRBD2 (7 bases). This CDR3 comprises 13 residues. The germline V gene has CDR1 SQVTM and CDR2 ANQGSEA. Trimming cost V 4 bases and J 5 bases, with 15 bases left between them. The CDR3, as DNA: TGCAGCGTTGGCGTCGGGGGGCAGAACGAGCAGTACTTC. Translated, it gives CSVGVGGQNEQYF.

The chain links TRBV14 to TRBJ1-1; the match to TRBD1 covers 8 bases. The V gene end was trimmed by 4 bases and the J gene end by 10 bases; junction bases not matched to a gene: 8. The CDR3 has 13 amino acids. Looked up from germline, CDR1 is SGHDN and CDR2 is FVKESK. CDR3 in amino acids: CASSRTGTSGAFF. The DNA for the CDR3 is TGTGCCAGCAGCCGGACAGGGACGTCGGGAGCTTTCTTT.

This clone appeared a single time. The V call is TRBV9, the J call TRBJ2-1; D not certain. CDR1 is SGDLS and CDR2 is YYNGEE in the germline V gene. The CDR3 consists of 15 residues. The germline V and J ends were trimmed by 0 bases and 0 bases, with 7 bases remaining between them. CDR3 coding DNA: TGTGCCAGCAGCGTAGACTCCTACTCCTACAATGAGCAGTTCTTC. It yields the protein CASSVDSYSYNEQFF.

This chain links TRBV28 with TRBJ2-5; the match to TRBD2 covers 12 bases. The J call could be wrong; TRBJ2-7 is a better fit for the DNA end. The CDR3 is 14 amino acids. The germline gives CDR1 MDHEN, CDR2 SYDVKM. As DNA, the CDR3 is TGTGCCAGCAGTACTAGCGGGAGGACCTACGAGCAGTACTTC. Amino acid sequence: CASSTSGRTYEQYF.

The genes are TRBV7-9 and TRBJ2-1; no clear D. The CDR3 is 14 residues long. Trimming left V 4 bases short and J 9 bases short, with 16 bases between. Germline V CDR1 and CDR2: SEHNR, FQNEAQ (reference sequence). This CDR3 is CASSSPLFGGEQFF. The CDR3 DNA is TGTGCCAGCAGCTCCCCCCTTTTTGGCGGTGAGCAGTTCTTC.

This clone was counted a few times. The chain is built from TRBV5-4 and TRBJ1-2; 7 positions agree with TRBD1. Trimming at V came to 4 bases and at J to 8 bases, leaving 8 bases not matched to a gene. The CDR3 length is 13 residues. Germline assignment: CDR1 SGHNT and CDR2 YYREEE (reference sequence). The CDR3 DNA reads TGTGCCAGCAGCCCTACAGGGGTAGGAGGCTACACCTTC. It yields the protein CASSPTGVGGYTF.

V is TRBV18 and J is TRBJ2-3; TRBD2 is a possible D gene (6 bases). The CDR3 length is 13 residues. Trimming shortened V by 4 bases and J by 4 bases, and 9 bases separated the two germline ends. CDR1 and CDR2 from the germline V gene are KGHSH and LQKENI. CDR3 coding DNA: TGTGCCAGCTCACGGGACTTTTCAGATACGCAGTATTTT. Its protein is CASSRDFSDTQYF.